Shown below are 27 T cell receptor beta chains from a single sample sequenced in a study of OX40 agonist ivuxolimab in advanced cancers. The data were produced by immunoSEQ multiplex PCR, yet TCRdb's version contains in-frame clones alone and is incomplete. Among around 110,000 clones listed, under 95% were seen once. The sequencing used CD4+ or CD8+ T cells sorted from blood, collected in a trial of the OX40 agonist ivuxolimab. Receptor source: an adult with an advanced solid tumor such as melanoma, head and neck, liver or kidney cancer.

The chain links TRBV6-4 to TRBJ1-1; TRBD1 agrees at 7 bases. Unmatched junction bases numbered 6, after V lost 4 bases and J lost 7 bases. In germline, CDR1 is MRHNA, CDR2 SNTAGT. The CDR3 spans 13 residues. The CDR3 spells CASSGGGTDEAFF. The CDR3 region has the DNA TGTGCCAGCAGTGGGGGGGGGACAGATGAAGCTTTCTTT.

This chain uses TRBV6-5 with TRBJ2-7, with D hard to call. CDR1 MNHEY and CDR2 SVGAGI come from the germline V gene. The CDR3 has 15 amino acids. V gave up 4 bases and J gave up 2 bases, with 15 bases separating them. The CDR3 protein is CASSSSGRSPYEQYF. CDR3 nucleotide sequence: TGTGCCAGCAGTTCCTCAGGACGGAGTCCCTACGAGCAGTACTTC.

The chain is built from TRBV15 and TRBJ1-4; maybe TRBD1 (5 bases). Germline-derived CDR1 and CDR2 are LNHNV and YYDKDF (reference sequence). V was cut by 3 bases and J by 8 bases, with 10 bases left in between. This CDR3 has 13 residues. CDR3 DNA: TGTGCCACCAGCAGGGGGACCCGGGAAAAACTGTTTTTT. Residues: CATSRGTREKLFF.

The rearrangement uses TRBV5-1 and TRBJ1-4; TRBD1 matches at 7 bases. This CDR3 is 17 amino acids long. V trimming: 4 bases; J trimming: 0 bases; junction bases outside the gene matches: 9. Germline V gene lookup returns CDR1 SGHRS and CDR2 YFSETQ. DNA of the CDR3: TGCGCCAGCAGCCGAACAGGGGACTATGCAACTAATGAAAAACTGTTTTTT. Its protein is CASSRTGDYATNEKLFF. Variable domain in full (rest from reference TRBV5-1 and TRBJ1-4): KAGVTQTPRYLIKTRGQQVTLSCSPISGHRSVSWYQQTPGQGLQFLFEYFSETQRNKGNFPGRFSGRQFSNSRSEMNVSTLELGDSALYLCASSRTGDYATNEKLFFGSGTQLSVL.

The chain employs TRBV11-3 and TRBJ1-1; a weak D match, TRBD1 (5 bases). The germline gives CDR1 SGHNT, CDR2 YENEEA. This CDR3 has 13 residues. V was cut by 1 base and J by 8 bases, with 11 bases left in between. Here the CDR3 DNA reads TGTGCCAGCAGCTTAGCCCCCGGGACCGAAGCTTTCTTT. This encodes CASSLAPGTEAFF.

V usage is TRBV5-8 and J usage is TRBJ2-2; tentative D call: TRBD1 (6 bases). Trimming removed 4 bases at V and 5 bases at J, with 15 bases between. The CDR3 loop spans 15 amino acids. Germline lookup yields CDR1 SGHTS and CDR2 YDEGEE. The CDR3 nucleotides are TGTGCCAGCAGCGTAAACGTACAGGGAACCGGGGAGCTGTTTTTT. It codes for CASSVNVQGTGELFF.

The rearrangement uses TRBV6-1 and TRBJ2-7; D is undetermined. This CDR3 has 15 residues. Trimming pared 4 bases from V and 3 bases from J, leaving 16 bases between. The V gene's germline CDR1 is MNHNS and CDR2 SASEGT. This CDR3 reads CASSVSRWAVYEQYF. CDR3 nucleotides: TGTGCCAGCAGTGTTAGCAGGTGGGCGGTCTACGAGCAGTACTTC.

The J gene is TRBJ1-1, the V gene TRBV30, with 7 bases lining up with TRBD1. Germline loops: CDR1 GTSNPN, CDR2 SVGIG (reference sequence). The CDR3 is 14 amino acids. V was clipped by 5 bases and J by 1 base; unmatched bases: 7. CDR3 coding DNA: TGTGCCTGGGATACAACAGGGGCGAACACTGAAGCTTTCTTT. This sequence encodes CAWDTTGANTEAFF.

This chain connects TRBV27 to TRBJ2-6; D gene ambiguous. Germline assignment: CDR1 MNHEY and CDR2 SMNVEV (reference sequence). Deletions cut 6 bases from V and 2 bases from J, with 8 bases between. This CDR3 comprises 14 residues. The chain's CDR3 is CASSRTPGANVLTF. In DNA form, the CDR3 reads TGTGCCAGCAGCCGTACCCCTGGGGCCAACGTCCTGACTTTC.

CDR3: CASSPRTSWGYNEQFF. The DNA for the CDR3 is TGTGCCAGCAGCCCGAGGACTAGCTGGGGCTACAATGAGCAGTTCTTC. The rearrangement links TRBV13 to TRBJ2-1; 8 nucleotides align to TRBD2. CDR3 length equals 16 residues. The junction had 9 bases not matched to a gene; V was cut back by 5 bases and J by 3 bases. Germline V CDR1 and CDR2: PRHDT, FYEKMQ (reference sequence).

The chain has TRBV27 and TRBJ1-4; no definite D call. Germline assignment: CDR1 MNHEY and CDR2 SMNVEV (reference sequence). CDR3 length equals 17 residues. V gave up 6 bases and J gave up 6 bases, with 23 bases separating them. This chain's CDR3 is CASRADPREGAHEKLFF. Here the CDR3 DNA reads TGTGCCAGCAGAGCCGACCCCCGAGAGGGTGCTCATGAAAAACTGTTTTTT.

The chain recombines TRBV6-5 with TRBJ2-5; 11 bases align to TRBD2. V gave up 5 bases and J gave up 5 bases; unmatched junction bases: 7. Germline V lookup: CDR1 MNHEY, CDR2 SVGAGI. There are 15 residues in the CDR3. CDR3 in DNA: TGTGCCAGCAGTCCTACTAGCGGGAGACAGGAGACCCAGTACTTC. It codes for CASSPTSGRQETQYF.

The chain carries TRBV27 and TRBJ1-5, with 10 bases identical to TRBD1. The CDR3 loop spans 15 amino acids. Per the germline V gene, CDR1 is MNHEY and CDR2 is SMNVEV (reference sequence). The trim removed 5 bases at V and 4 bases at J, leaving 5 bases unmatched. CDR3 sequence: CASSVTGGLNQPQHF. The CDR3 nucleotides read TGTGCCAGCAGTGTGACAGGGGGCTTGAATCAGCCCCAGCATTTT.

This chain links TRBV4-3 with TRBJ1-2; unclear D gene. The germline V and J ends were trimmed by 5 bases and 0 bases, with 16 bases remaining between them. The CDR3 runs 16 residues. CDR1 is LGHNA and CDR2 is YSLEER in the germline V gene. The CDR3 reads CASSSGEGQANYGYTF. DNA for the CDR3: TGCGCCAGCAGCTCGGGAGAGGGCCAAGCTAACTATGGCTACACCTTC.

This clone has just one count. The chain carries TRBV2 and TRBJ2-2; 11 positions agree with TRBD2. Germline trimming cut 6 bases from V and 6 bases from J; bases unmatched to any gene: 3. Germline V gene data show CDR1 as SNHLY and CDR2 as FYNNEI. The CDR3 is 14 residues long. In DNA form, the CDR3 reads TGTGCCAGCAGGGTAGCGGGAGGGCCCGGGGAGCTGTTTTTT. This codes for CASRVAGGPGELFF.

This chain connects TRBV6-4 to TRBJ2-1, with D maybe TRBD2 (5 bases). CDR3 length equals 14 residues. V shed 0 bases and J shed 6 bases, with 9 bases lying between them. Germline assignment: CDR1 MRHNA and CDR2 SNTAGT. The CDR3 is CASSDSIRGNEQFF. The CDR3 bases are TGTGCCAGCAGTGACTCAATCCGGGGCAATGAGCAGTTCTTC.

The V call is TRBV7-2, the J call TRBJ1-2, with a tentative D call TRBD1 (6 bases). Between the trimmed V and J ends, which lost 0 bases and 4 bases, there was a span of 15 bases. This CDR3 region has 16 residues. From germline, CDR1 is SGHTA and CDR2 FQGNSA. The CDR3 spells CASSLATVTGIYGYTF. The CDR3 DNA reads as TGTGCCAGCAGCTTAGCCACCGTCACAGGGATCTATGGCTACACCTTC.

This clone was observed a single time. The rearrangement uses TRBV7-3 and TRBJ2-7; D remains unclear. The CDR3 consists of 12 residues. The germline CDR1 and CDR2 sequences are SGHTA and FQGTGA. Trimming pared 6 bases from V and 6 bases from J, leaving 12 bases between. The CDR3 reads CASSDGRGEQYF. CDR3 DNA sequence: TGTGCCAGCAGTGATGGGCGCGGCGAGCAGTACTTC.

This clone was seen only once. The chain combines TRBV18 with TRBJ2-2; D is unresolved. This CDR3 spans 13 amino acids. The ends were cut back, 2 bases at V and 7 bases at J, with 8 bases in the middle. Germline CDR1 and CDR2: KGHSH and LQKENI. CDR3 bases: TGTGCCAGCTCACCAGGGAACGACGGGGAGCTGTTTTTT. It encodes CASSPGNDGELFF.

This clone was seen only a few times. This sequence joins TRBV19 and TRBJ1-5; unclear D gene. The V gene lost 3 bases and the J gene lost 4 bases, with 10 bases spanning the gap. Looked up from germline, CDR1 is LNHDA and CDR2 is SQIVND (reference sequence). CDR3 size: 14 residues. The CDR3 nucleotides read TGTGCCAGTAGTATCACGTCAGGTAATCAGCCCCAGCATTTT. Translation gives CASSITSGNQPQHF. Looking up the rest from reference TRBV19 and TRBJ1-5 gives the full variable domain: DGGITQSPKYLFRKEGQNVTLSCEQNLNHDAMYWYRQDPGQGLRLIYYSQIVNDFQKGDIAEGYSVSREKKESFPLTVTSAQKNPTAFYLCASSITSGNQPQHFGDGTRLSIL.

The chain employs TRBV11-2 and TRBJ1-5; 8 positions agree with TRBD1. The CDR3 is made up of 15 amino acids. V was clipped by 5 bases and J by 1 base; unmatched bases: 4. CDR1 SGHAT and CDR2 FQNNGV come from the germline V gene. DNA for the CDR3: TGTGCCAGCAGCCACGGACAGGGCAGCAATCAGCCCCAGCATTTT. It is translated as CASSHGQGSNQPQHF.

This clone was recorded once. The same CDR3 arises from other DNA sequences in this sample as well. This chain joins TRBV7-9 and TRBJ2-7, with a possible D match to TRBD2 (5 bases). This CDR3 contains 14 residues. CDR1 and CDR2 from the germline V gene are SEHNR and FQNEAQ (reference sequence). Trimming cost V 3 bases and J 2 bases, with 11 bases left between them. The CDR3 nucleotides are TGTGCCAGCAGCTTGAGGGCAGGCCCCTACGAGCAGTACTTC. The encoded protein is CASSLRAGPYEQYF.

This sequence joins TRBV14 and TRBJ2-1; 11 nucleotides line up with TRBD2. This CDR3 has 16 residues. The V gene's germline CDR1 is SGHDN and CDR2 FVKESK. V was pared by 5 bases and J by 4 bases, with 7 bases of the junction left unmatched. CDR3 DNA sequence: TGTGCCAGCAGCAAAAAACTAGCGGGAGATTACAATGAGCAGTTCTTC. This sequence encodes CASSKKLAGDYNEQFF.

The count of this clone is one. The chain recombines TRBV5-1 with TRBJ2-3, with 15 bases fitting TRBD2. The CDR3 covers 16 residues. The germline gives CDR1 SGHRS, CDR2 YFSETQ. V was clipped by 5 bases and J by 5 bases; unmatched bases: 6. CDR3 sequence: CASRRTSGRAQDTQYF. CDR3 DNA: TGCGCCAGCAGGAGGACTAGCGGGAGGGCCCAAGATACGCAGTATTTT.

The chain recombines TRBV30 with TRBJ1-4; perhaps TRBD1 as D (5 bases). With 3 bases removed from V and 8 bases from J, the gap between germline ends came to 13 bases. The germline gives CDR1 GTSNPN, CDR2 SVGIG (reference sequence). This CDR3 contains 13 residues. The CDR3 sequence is CAWSGGHGEKLFF. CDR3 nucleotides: TGTGCCTGGAGCGGTGGACATGGCGAAAAACTGTTTTTT.

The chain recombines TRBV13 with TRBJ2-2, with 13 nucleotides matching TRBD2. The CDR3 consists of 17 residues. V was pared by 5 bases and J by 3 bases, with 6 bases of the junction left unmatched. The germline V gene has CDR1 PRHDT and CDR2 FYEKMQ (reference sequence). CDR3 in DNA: TGTGCCAGCAGCCCCCGGACTAGCGGGAGTGACACCGGGGAGCTGTTTTTT. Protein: CASSPRTSGSDTGELFF.

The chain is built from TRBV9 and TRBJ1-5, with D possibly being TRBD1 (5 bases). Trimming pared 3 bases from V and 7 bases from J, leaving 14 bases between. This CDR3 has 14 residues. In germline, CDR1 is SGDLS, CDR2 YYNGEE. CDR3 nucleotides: TGTGCCAGCAGCGCTGCAGGGTTCCGGCAGCCCCAGCATTTT. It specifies CASSAAGFRQPQHF. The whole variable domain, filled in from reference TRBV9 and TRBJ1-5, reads DSGVTQTPKHLITATGQRVTLRCSPRSGDLSVYWYQQSLDQGLQFLIQYYNGEERAKGNILERFSAQQFPDLHSELNLSSLELGDSALYFCASSAAGFRQPQHFGDGTRLSIL.